The clone carrying this T cell receptor beta chain was recorded a few times. As yet, its antigen is unknown. Primers included in the PCR were 60 Vbeta and 13 Jbeta primers. Sequencing was performed with immunoSEQ multiplex PCR; in TCRdb, only in-frame clones are kept and a portion is missing. This sample has approximately 190,000 clones, with approximately 84% found just once. The data stem from a study of cytomegalovirus exposure and HLA in healthy donors. Study-level points and caveats: The records held CMV serostatus as the only immune exposure information.

The sequence was collected from a woman aged 45 to 65 in good health and CMV-seropositive. Sequencing used PBMCs.

CDR3 amino acids: CASSFDRGFSGNTIYF. The CDR3 DNA reads as TGTGCCAGCAGCTTCGACAGGGGGTTTTCTGGAAACACCATATATTTT. The chain couples TRBV5-4 to TRBJ1-3, with 9 bases identical to TRBD1. CDR1 SGHNT and CDR2 YYREEE come from the germline V gene (reference sequence). The CDR3 spans 16 residues. V was pared by 2 bases and J by 1 base, with 4 bases of the junction left unmatched.